What follows are 26 T cell receptor beta chains derived from one specimen sequenced in a study of blood T cell repertoires in COVID-19. Measured with immunoSEQ multiplex PCR; TCRdb has only the in-frame clones, and not every one. The sample includes a few hundred thousand clones, approximately 77% seen only once; the top ten take roughly 3.1%. The sequenced sample consisted of peripheral blood. Receptors were obtained from a woman aged 18-29 years with acute or convalescent COVID-19.

This chain uses TRBV7-2 with TRBJ2-7; 7 bases agree with TRBD1. CDR1 is SGHTA and CDR2 is FQGNSA in the germline V gene. The CDR3 has 15 residues. Trimming took 1 base from V and 3 from J; bases not matched to a gene: 6. This chain's CDR3 is CASSLGQGFVYEQYF. CDR3 nucleotide sequence: TGTGCCAGCAGCTTAGGACAGGGTTTCGTCTACGAGCAGTACTTC.

The rearrangement uses TRBV18 and TRBJ1-6; 10 bases are a match to TRBD1. Germline V gene sequence: CDR1 KGHSH, CDR2 LQKENI. The V gene end was trimmed by 3 bases and the J gene end by 7 bases; junction bases not matched to a gene: 6. The CDR3 has 16 amino acids. CDR3 sequence reads: CASSPYGQGGNSPLHF. DNA of the CDR3: TGTGCCAGCTCACCCTATGGACAGGGGGGGAATTCACCCCTCCACTTT.

The V and J genes are TRBV27 and TRBJ2-7; 13 nucleotides align to TRBD2. V lost 5 bases to trimming and J lost 3 bases; unmatched junction nucleotides: 13. There are 18 residues in the CDR3. The germline V gene has CDR1 MNHEY and CDR2 SMNVEV (reference sequence). Written as DNA, the CDR3 is TGTGCCAGCAGTACTCTACCGGGACTAGCGGGGAACCTCTACGAGCAGTACTTC. Its protein product is CASSTLPGLAGNLYEQYF.

The sample holds a few counts of this clone. The J gene is TRBJ1-2, the V gene TRBV10-3; 9 bases align to TRBD1. The length of the CDR3 is 14 residues. Trimming took 2 bases from V and 8 from J; bases not matched to a gene: 6. Germline CDR1 ENHRY, CDR2 SYGVKD. Written as DNA, the CDR3 is TGTGCCATCAGTGAGGGACAGGGGCCGAGGGGCTACACCTTC. Translation: CAISEGQGPRGYTF.

The rearrangement joins TRBV9 to TRBJ2-1; possible D gene TRBD2, 6 bases. The CDR3 runs to 16 residues. Germline V gives CDR1 SGDLS, CDR2 YYNGEE. Trimming took 4 bases from V and 3 from J, leaving 17 bases between them. CDR3 protein: CASSLRDSRNYNEQFF. CDR3 in DNA: TGTGCCAGCAGCCTGCGGGACTCTCGCAACTACAATGAGCAGTTCTTC.

The rearrangement uses TRBV10-1 and TRBJ1-1; 8 nucleotides align to TRBD1. Germline V gene data show CDR1 as WNHNN and CDR2 as SYGVQD (reference sequence). Losses at the gene ends were 6 bases for V and 5 bases for J; bases not matched to a gene: 5. The CDR3 length is 13 residues. The CDR3 sequence: CASSRTGGTEAFF. CDR3 nucleotide sequence: TGCGCCAGCAGCAGAACAGGGGGAACTGAAGCTTTCTTT.

This chain joins TRBV18 and TRBJ1-2, with a weak D call TRBD1 (6 bases). Trimming took off 8 bases at V and 3 bases at J, with 16 bases between the two ends. Looked up from germline, CDR1 is KGHSH and CDR2 is LQKENI. This CDR3 has 14 amino acids. CDR3 protein: CASKNWDKDYGYTF. Here the CDR3 DNA reads TGTGCCAGCAAAAATTGGGACAAGGACTATGGCTACACCTTC.

The chain links TRBV5-4 to TRBJ2-1; 8 nucleotides line up with TRBD2. The ends lost 2 bases at V and 3 bases at J; junction bases unmatched: 4. The CDR3 runs to 15 residues. Germline V gene sequence: CDR1 SGHNT, CDR2 YYREEE (reference sequence). CDR3 loop: CASSLAGVVYNEQFF. DNA of the CDR3: TGTGCCAGCAGCTTAGCGGGAGTGGTCTACAATGAGCAGTTCTTC.

The chain recombines TRBV7-6 with TRBJ1-6; TRBD1 might be the D (5 bases). The germline V gene encodes CDR1 SGHVS and CDR2 FNYEAQ. The CDR3 is made up of 16 amino acids. V lost 1 base and J lost 8, with 15 bases in between. The CDR3 DNA reads TGTGCCAGCAGCTTAGGCCAGGCCCTAGGGGATTCACCCCTCCACTTT. As protein: CASSLGQALGDSPLHF.

The CDR3 protein is CAWSVRLDGLPVPSPLHF. The CDR3 bases are TGTGCCTGGAGTGTACGGTTAGACGGACTCCCAGTCCCTTCACCCCTCCACTTT. This chain joins TRBV30 and TRBJ1-6; unclear D gene. Deletions cut 0 bases from V and 9 bases from J, with 24 bases between. This CDR3 has 18 amino acids. Per the germline V gene, CDR1 is GTSNPN and CDR2 is SVGIG (reference sequence). The variable domain in full, with the rest retrieved from reference TRBV30 and TRBJ1-6, is SQTIHQWPATLVQPVGSPLSLECTVEGTSNPNLYWYRQAAGRGLQLLFYSVGIGQISSEVPQNLSASRPQDRQFILSSKKLLLSDSGFYLCAWSVRLDGLPVPSPLHFGNGTRLTVT.

The J gene is TRBJ2-5, the V gene TRBV5-1; weak D call: TRBD1 (6 bases). Trimming shortened V by 4 bases and J by 2 bases, and 9 bases separated the two germline ends. CDR1 is SGHRS, CDR2 YFSETQ, per germline. This CDR3 has 13 amino acids. The CDR3 protein is CASSTDRQETQYF. Written as DNA, the CDR3 is TGCGCCAGCAGCACGGACAGACAAGAGACCCAGTACTTC.

The CDR3 sequence: CASSFGLARAGELFF. The CDR3 DNA reads TGTGCCAGCAGTTTTGGGCTAGCGAGGGCCGGGGAGCTGTTTTTT. The chain carries TRBV6-2 or TRBV6-3 and TRBJ2-2, with a weak D call TRBD2 (6 bases). Trimming stripped 4 bases from V and 6 bases from J, with 15 bases between. This CDR3 has 15 residues. Germline CDR1 reads MNHEY; CDR2 reads SVGEGT.

The V gene is TRBV11-2, the J gene TRBJ1-1; tentatively, D is TRBD1 (6 bases). The CDR3 sequence is 13 residues long. Germline V gives CDR1 SGHAT, CDR2 FQNNGV. The V end was cut by 7 bases, the J end by 4 bases, with 13 bases between. The CDR3: CASTRGSFTEAFF. CDR3 nucleotide sequence: TGTGCCAGCACTAGGGGGTCCTTCACTGAAGCTTTCTTT.

This sequence joins TRBV4-3 and TRBJ1-5; the D is unclear. CDR1 LGHNA and CDR2 YSLEER come from the germline V gene. The CDR3 is made up of 14 amino acids. Trimming pared 4 bases from V and 4 bases from J, leaving 11 bases between. The CDR3 is CASSLLTGNQPQHF. The CDR3, as DNA: TGCGCCAGCAGCCTTCTGACGGGGAATCAGCCCCAGCATTTT.

This clone was observed a single time. V usage is TRBV28 and J usage is TRBJ2-5, with 8 bases lining up with TRBD2. The CDR3 spans 13 residues. Germline V CDR1 and CDR2: MDHEN, SYDVKM. The J segment lost 4 bases and the V segment lost 3 bases, leaving 1 base of the junction unmatched. The CDR3 coding sequence is TGTGCCAGCAGTTTCGGGGGGGGAGAGACCCAGTACTTC. It encodes CASSFGGGETQYF.

This clone was detected only once. The genes are TRBV5-1 and TRBJ2-5; 8 nucleotides line up with TRBD1. The CDR3 loop spans 12 amino acids. V was pared by 9 bases and J by 5 bases, with 6 bases of the junction left unmatched. Germline CDR1 SGHRS, CDR2 YFSETQ. The CDR3 here is CATSGQGETQYF. The CDR3 region has the DNA TGCGCCACCTCAGGACAGGGCGAGACCCAGTACTTC.

The V and J genes are TRBV19 and TRBJ1-4, with 8 positions matching TRBD1. CDR3 length equals 16 residues. Germline CDR1 LNHDA, CDR2 SQIVND (reference sequence). The J segment lost 7 bases and the V segment lost 2 bases, leaving 9 bases of the junction unmatched. Here the CDR3 DNA reads TGTGCCAGTAGTATATCCCGGACAGGGAGTATTGAAAAACTGTTTTTT. It yields the protein CASSISRTGSIEKLFF.

This clone came up a few times. The J gene is TRBJ1-6, the V gene TRBV2; D remains unclear. The germline V gene has CDR1 SNHLY and CDR2 FYNNEI. CDR3 length equals 13 residues. V lost 7 bases, J lost 8 bases, and 12 bases lay in between. The DNA for the CDR3 is TGTGCCAGCACTCGAATCGGGGATTCACCCCTCCACTTT. It is translated as CASTRIGDSPLHF.

This sequence joins TRBV4-3 and TRBJ2-3; 14 bases align to TRBD2. The V segment lost 4 bases and the J segment 7 bases; nucleotides outside the gene matches: 13. Germline V gives CDR1 LGHNA, CDR2 YSLEER. CDR3 length: 18 residues. CDR3 nucleotides: TGCGCCAGCAGCCGCCGAGAAAGGGGACTAGCGGGAGATTATACGCAGTATTTT. Amino acids: CASSRRERGLAGDYTQYF.

This clone was found once. V usage is TRBV10-3 and J usage is TRBJ2-2, with 7 bases aligning to TRBD2. Germline CDR1 ENHRY, CDR2 SYGVKD. The CDR3 extends over 15 amino acids. After removal of 10 bases from V and 6 bases from J, the junction contained 14 bases not matched to a gene. As DNA, the CDR3 is TGTGCCACCGGCCCTAGCGGCCGAGGCGCCGGGGAGCTGTTTTTT. It is translated as CATGPSGRGAGELFF.

This clone was recorded a few times. The chain is built from TRBV14 and TRBJ1-1; D not resolved. The CDR3 loop spans 16 amino acids. The V gene's germline CDR1 is SGHDN and CDR2 FVKESK. The V gene lost 6 bases and the J gene lost 0 bases, with 17 bases spanning the gap. This CDR3 reads CASRHPQAFMNTEAFF. Here the CDR3 DNA reads TGTGCCAGCAGACATCCCCAGGCGTTTATGAACACTGAAGCTTTCTTT. The whole variable domain, remainder taken from reference TRBV14 and TRBJ1-1, is EAGVTQFPSHSVIEKGQTVTLRCDPISGHDNLYWYRRVMGKEIKFLLHFVKESKQDESGMPNNRFLAERTGGTYSTLKVQPAELEDSGVYFCASRHPQAFMNTEAFFGQGTRLTVV.

The chain joins TRBV29-1 to TRBJ1-1; no clear D. Germline V gene sequence: CDR1 SQVTM, CDR2 ANQGSEA. Between the trimmed V and J ends, which lost 0 bases and 4 bases, there was a span of 9 bases. The CDR3 runs to 13 residues. The CDR3 sequence is CSVEERLSTEAFF. The CDR3, as DNA: TGCAGCGTTGAAGAACGACTGAGCACTGAAGCTTTCTTT.

The CDR3 DNA sequence: TGTGCCAGCAGTTACGATCAGCGGAATTACGAGCAGTACTTC. Residues: CASSYDQRNYEQYF. V is TRBV6-2 or TRBV6-3 and J is TRBJ2-7; TRBD2 might be the D (5 bases). The CDR3 sequence is 14 residues long. V dropped 2 bases and J dropped 4 bases, with 12 bases sitting between them. Germline V gives CDR1 MNHEY, CDR2 SVGEGT.

V and J are TRBV5-1 and TRBJ2-1, with D possibly TRBD2 on 5 matching bases. Germline CDR1 is SGHRS and CDR2 is YFSETQ. This CDR3 has 13 residues. The V end was cut by 5 bases, the J end by 5 bases, with 11 bases between. The CDR3, as DNA: TGCGCCAGCAGGATGCGGGCGGACAATGAGCAGTTCTTC. Encoded protein: CASRMRADNEQFF. The variable domain in full, with the rest retrieved from reference TRBV5-1 and TRBJ2-1, is KAGVTQTPRYLIKTRGQQVTLSCSPISGHRSVSWYQQTPGQGLQFLFEYFSETQRNKGNFPGRFSGRQFSNSRSEMNVSTLELGDSALYLCASRMRADNEQFFGPGTRLTVL.

This rearrangement joins TRBV27 to TRBJ2-7, with D perhaps TRBD2 (5 bases). In germline, CDR1 is MNHEY, CDR2 SMNVEV (reference sequence). The CDR3 runs to 13 residues. With 3 bases removed from V and 3 bases from J, the gap between germline ends came to 9 bases. Here the CDR3 reads CASSFSRGYEQYF. The DNA of the CDR3 is TGTGCCAGCAGTTTTTCTCGGGGCTACGAGCAGTACTTC.

This clone has a single count. The chain recombines TRBV5-8 with TRBJ1-2; no clear D. Trimming removed 4 bases at V and 2 bases at J, with 9 bases between. The CDR3 loop spans 13 amino acids. Per the germline V gene, CDR1 is SGHTS and CDR2 is YDEGEE. The chain's CDR3 is CASSRTGNYGYTF. The CDR3 coding sequence is TGTGCCAGCAGCCGAACCGGGAACTATGGCTACACCTTC. Full variable domain (outside the CDR3, taken from reference TRBV5-8 and TRBJ1-2): EAGVTQSPTHLIKTRGQQATLRCSPISGHTSVYWYQQALGLGLQFLLWYDEGEERNRGNFPPRFSGRQFPNYSSELNVNALELEDSALYLCASSRTGNYGYTFGSGTRLTVV.